What follows describes a single T cell receptor beta chain. This specimen belongs to a study of blood T cell repertoires in COVID-19. The CDR3 sequence is 17 residues long. V dropped 3 bases and J dropped 4; count of bases not matched to a gene: 8. Germline V gene data show CDR1 as LNHNV and CDR2 as YYDKDF (reference sequence). As originally analysed: Quantification of nucleated cells was approximated via reference gene primer amplification. The assay was immunoSEQ multiplex PCR, and TCRdb's table has in-frame clones only and misses some. V and J calls and clone size follow that table, whereas D and trimming were derived from the DNA. The sample has about 300,000 clones, about nine tenths seen once; the top ten hold 3.5% to 4.5%. Symptom resolution, clearance, or two negative PCRs marked donors in Cohort 3 as recovered.

Sequenced material: PBMCs or T cells enriched from blood (not recorded which). The TCR comes from a man in his thirties or forties who had recovered from COVID-19. The genes are TRBV15 and TRBJ2-2; 10 bases fit TRBD1. In DNA, the CDR3 is TGTGCCACCAGCAGCCCCGGACGGGACAGGGGCACCGGGGAGCTGTTTTTT. It encodes CATSSPGRDRGTGELFF.